This T cell receptor beta chain emerged from a study of post-analysis software for immune sequencing data. At the level of the study: Some patients lacked subtype; others had relapsing-remitting, secondary progressive or progressive-relapsing disease. Study conclusions and caveats: The study found significantly lower normalized Chao1 diversity in multiple sclerosis patients than in controls. F measure showed strong co-clustering of same-batch samples. Four or five TRBV segments were more frequent in patients than controls; TRBV5-6, TRBV5-1 and TRBV20-1 belonged to this group.

About this clonotype: No antigen is known for it.

Unique molecular identifiers featured in each of the TCR beta cDNA libraries. Roughly 500,000 cDNA molecules were obtained from around 1 to 9.1 million T cells. TCRdb analysed the PCR reads with MiXCR anew, one entry per CDR3 protein. The sample has 800,000 to 950,000 distinct CDR3 sequences, approximately 53% seen once. In germline, CDR1 is MNHEY, CDR2 SMNVEV (reference sequence). Losses at the gene ends were 3 bases for V and 6 bases for J; bases not matched to a gene: 11. The length of the CDR3 is 17 residues. V gene TRBV27 combines with J gene TRBJ2-1; TRBD2 matches 10 bases. Sequencing used blood. The receptor's source is a girl between 10 and 17 years old with multiple sclerosis. DNA of the CDR3: TGTGCCAGCAGTTTCCTTTTCGGGACTAGCGCAGGCAATGAGCAGTTCTTC. This gives the protein CASSFLFGTSAGNEQFF.